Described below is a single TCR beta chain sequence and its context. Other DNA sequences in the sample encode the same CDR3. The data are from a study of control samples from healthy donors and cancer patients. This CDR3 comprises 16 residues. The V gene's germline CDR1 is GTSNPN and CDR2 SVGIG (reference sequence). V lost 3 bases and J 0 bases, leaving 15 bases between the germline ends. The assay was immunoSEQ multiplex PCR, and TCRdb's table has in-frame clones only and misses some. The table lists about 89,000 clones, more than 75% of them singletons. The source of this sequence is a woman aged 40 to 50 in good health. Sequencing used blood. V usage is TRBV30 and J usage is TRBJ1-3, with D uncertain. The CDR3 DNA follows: TGTGCCTGGAGGGCGGGCAGTGCTCACTCTGGAAACACCATATATTTT. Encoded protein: CAWRAGSAHSGNTIYF. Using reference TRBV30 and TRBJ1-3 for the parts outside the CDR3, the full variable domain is SQTIHQWPATLVQPVGSPLSLECTVEGTSNPNLYWYRQAAGRGLQLLFYSVGIGQISSEVPQNLSASRPQDRQFILSSKKLLLSDSGFYLCAWRAGSAHSGNTIYFGEGSWLTVV.